A single sample is the source of the 23 T cell receptor beta chains below, sequenced in a study of CD8 T cells in Susac syndrome. Random hexamers were used to reverse transcribe an amount of about 0.45 to 1 ug RNA. TCRdb called the immunoSEQ multiplex PCR reads again in MiXCR, with one record for every CDR3 protein. Of about 71,000 distinct CDR3 sequences in the sample, 96% were seen once. Sequencing input: CD4+ T cells from PBMCs. These TCRs come from a human donor with multiple sclerosis.

The chain has TRBV7-9 and TRBJ2-5, with D perhaps given as TRBD1 or TRBD2 (5 bases each). V was shortened by 3 bases and J by 2 bases, with 10 bases between the two germline ends. There are 14 residues in the CDR3. In germline, CDR1 is SEHNR, CDR2 FQNEAQ (reference sequence). The CDR3 here is CASSFRDGQETQYF. CDR3 bases: TGTGCCAGCAGCTTCCGGGACGGACAAGAGACCCAGTACTTC.

The chain couples TRBV4-1 to TRBJ2-7; 9 bases are shared with TRBD1. V shed 0 bases and J 4 bases; nucleotides not matched to a gene: 4. Per germline, CDR1 MGHRA and CDR2 YSYEKL. The CDR3 length is 15 residues. The CDR3 sequence: CASSQDRGQGYEQYF. The CDR3 DNA reads as TGCGCCAGCAGCCAAGATCGGGGACAGGGTTACGAGCAGTACTTC.

The chain recombines TRBV20-1 with TRBJ1-2; maybe TRBD1 (6 bases). The CDR3 loop spans 13 amino acids. CDR1 is DFQATT and CDR2 is SNEGSKA in the germline V gene (reference sequence). The germline V and J ends were trimmed by 3 bases and 7 bases, with 15 bases remaining between them. The CDR3 coding sequence is TGCAGTGCTAGCCTCTGGCAGGGGAGTGGCTACACCTTC. Translation: CSASLWQGSGYTF.

The chain joins TRBV6-2 or TRBV6-3 to TRBJ2-3; 16 nucleotides align to TRBD2. J gave up 6 bases and V 4 bases, and 16 bases lay outside the gene matches. Germline CDR1 reads MNHEY; CDR2 reads SVGEGT. This CDR3 comprises 20 residues. Written as DNA, the CDR3 is TGTGCCAGCAGTTTTTCGGGACTAGCGGGGGGGCCATCTGCGATTGATACGCAGTATTTT. As protein: CASSFSGLAGGPSAIDTQYF.

This rearrangement joins TRBV2 to TRBJ2-2, with 8 bases matching TRBD2. The CDR3 is 17 amino acids. Germline V CDR1 and CDR2: SNHLY, FYNNEI. V lost 6 bases to trimming and J lost 4 bases; unmatched junction nucleotides: 13. CDR3 coding DNA: TGTGCCAGCAGACTTCGAGCTGCGGGGGGTAGCACCGGGGAGCTGTTTTTT. Protein: CASRLRAAGGSTGELFF.

The rearrangement links TRBV7-6 to TRBJ1-1; D possibly corresponds to TRBD1 (6 bases). This CDR3 is 13 amino acids long. Trimming took off 1 base at V and 3 bases at J, with 6 bases between the two ends. CDR1 is SGHVS, CDR2 FNYEAQ, per germline. The CDR3 is CASSLGTDTEAFF. Here the CDR3 DNA reads TGTGCCAGCAGCTTAGGGACAGACACTGAAGCTTTCTTT. Complete variable domain (other parts from reference TRBV7-6 and TRBJ1-1): GAGVSQSPRYKVTKRGQDVALRCDPISGHVSLYWYRQALGQGPEFLTYFNYEAQQDKSGLPNDRFSAERPEGSISTLTIQRTEQRDSAMYRCASSLGTDTEAFFGQGTRLTVV.

The chain has TRBV5-4 and TRBJ2-7, with 8 bases that match TRBD2. The length of the CDR3 is 14 residues. V gave up 4 bases and J gave up 5 bases; unmatched junction bases: 8. Germline values: CDR1 SGHNT, CDR2 YYREEE (reference sequence). This CDR3 is CASSLAGGFHEQYF. The CDR3 nucleotides read TGTGCCAGCAGCCTTGCGGGGGGATTCCACGAGCAGTACTTC.

The chain combines TRBV7-9 with TRBJ2-1; no definite D call. CDR3 length: 14 residues. CDR1 is SEHNR and CDR2 is FQNEAQ in the germline V gene (reference sequence). The ends were cut back, 2 bases at V and 5 bases at J, with 10 bases in the middle. CDR3 in amino acids: CASSLRAWDNEQFF. The CDR3 DNA reads TGTGCCAGCAGCTTAAGGGCCTGGGACAATGAGCAGTTCTTC.

J is TRBJ2-5 and V is TRBV3-1; D is uncertain. Germline loops: CDR1 LGHDT, CDR2 YNNKEL (reference sequence). CDR3 length: 14 residues. Between the trimmed V and J ends, which lost 4 bases and 5 bases, there was a span of 14 bases. The CDR3 coding sequence is TGTGCCAGCAGCCGAAGACAAGGTCCGGAGACCCAGTACTTC. This sequence encodes CASSRRQGPETQYF.

CDR3 sequence: CASSQPGQGTWGEQYF. CDR3 nucleotide sequence: TGCGCCAGCAGCCAACCTGGACAGGGTACTTGGGGCGAGCAGTACTTC. The rearrangement links TRBV4-1 to TRBJ2-7; 8 positions agree with TRBD1. This CDR3 spans 16 amino acids. Germline V lookup: CDR1 MGHRA, CDR2 YSYEKL. J lost 6 bases, V lost 2 bases, and 12 bases had no gene match.

The V and J genes are TRBV27 and TRBJ1-1; D remains ambiguous. Trimming removed 6 bases at V and 1 base at J, with 15 bases between. The germline CDR1 and CDR2 sequences are MNHEY and SMNVEV (reference sequence). The CDR3 is 15 residues long. The CDR3 sequence: CASRTWPEGNTEAFF. DNA of the CDR3: TGTGCCAGCAGGACATGGCCAGAGGGGAACACTGAAGCTTTCTTT.

Only one count was recorded for this clonotype. The gene calls are TRBV4-2 and TRBJ2-1; 7 bases line up with TRBD1. This CDR3 has 16 residues. The germline V gene encodes CDR1 LGHNA and CDR2 YNFKEQ. The trim removed 2 bases at V and 7 bases at J, leaving 11 bases unmatched. CDR3 coding DNA: TGTGCCAGCAGCCAAACCCCAGGGGGATCTAGGAATGAGCAGTTCTTC. Translated, it gives CASSQTPGGSRNEQFF.

The V call is TRBV20-1, the J call TRBJ1-2; unclear D gene. This CDR3 is 15 amino acids long. The germline CDR1 and CDR2 sequences are DFQATT and SNEGSKA (reference sequence). Trimming shortened V by 6 bases and J by 0 bases, and 17 bases separated the two germline ends. In DNA form, the CDR3 reads TGCAGTGCACATAGAGGTGGCAGGACTAACTATGGCTACACCTTC. It is translated as CSAHRGGRTNYGYTF.

V is TRBV9 and J is TRBJ1-2; 11 bases are a match to TRBD1. Trimming took 4 bases from V and 6 from J; bases not matched to a gene: 14. The CDR3 covers 17 residues. Germline V gives CDR1 SGDLS, CDR2 YYNGEE. CDR3 nucleotides: TGTGCCAGCAGCCCTTGGACAGGGGGCGGTAATAGTGATGGCTACACCTTC. Its translation is CASSPWTGGGNSDGYTF.

The rearrangement joins TRBV30 to TRBJ2-3; D not resolved. The CDR3 has 12 residues. Germline V gene sequence: CDR1 GTSNPN, CDR2 SVGIG (reference sequence). Trimming cost V 3 bases and J 2 bases, with 6 bases left between them. CDR3 in amino acids: CAWSTNTDTQYF. The CDR3 nucleotides are TGTGCCTGGAGCACGAACACAGATACGCAGTATTTT.

The chain joins TRBV5-4 to TRBJ2-3, with TRBD2 matching 7 bases. CDR3 length equals 15 residues. Germline V gene sequence: CDR1 SGHNT, CDR2 YYREEE (reference sequence). The V segment lost 4 bases and the J segment 1 base; nucleotides outside the gene matches: 6. CDR3 protein: CASSKAGEGTDTQYF. CDR3 in DNA: TGTGCCAGCAGCAAGGCGGGGGAGGGCACAGATACGCAGTATTTT. Full variable domain (remainder filled in from reference TRBV5-4 and TRBJ2-3): ETGVTQSPTHLIKTRGQQVTLRCSSQSGHNTVSWYQQALGQGPQFIFQYYREEENGRGNFPPRFSGLQFPNYSSELNVNALELDDSALYLCASSKAGEGTDTQYFGPGTRLTVL.

The V gene is TRBV7-2, the J gene TRBJ2-7; 7 bases map to TRBD1. Trimming at V came to 1 base and at J to 2 bases, leaving 5 bases not matched to a gene. The germline gives CDR1 SGHTA, CDR2 FQGNSA. This CDR3 contains 15 residues. The CDR3 bases are TGTGCCAGCAGCTTAGGACAGGGTTTGACCTACGAGCAGTACTTC. Translating gives CASSLGQGLTYEQYF.

This chain links TRBV5-1 with TRBJ1-1, with D unresolved. Per the germline V gene, CDR1 is SGHRS and CDR2 is YFSETQ. Trimming cost V 2 bases and J 4 bases, with 9 bases left between them. The CDR3 is 13 residues long. CDR3: CASSFELPTEAFF. The CDR3 bases are TGCGCCAGCAGCTTCGAGCTACCCACTGAAGCTTTCTTT.

This clonotype showed up just a few times. V gene TRBV5-4 combines with J gene TRBJ2-5; D might be TRBD1 (5 bases). With 0 bases removed from V and 2 bases from J, the gap between germline ends came to 8 bases. The germline CDR1 and CDR2 sequences are SGHNT and YYREEE (reference sequence). This CDR3 has 14 residues. The CDR3 DNA is TGTGCCAGCAGCTTGGTAGGGGTTCAAGAGACCCAGTACTTC. This encodes CASSLVGVQETQYF.

The chain joins TRBV24-1 to TRBJ1-2; D is ambiguous. V was clipped by 5 bases and J by 9 bases, with 15 bases between them. There are 13 residues in the CDR3. Germline V CDR1 and CDR2: KGHDR, SFDVKD. CDR3 nucleotides: TGTGCCACCAGTGGGACTCCTTCCTGGAGCTACACCTTC. Encoded protein: CATSGTPSWSYTF.

The chain has TRBV6-5 and TRBJ1-2; D unresolved. Germline V lookup: CDR1 MNHEY, CDR2 SVGAGI. V lost 0 bases and J lost 8, with 16 bases in between. This CDR3 contains 15 residues. The CDR3 reads CASSYSTTGTGGYTF. The CDR3 DNA is TGTGCCAGCAGTTACTCGACAACGGGAACCGGGGGCTACACCTTC.

This clonotype was seen only once. The V call is TRBV7-2, the J call TRBJ2-2; D remains unclear. V was pared by 1 base and J by 6 bases, with 9 bases between. This CDR3 is 14 amino acids long. Germline values: CDR1 SGHTA, CDR2 FQGNSA. The chain's CDR3 is CASSLGGQPGELFF. The CDR3 nucleotides read TGTGCCAGCAGCTTAGGAGGCCAGCCCGGGGAGCTGTTTTTT. Supplemented by reference TRBV7-2 and TRBJ2-2, the full variable domain reads GAGVSQSPSNKVTEKGKDVELRCDPISGHTALYWYRQSLGQGLEFLIYFQGNSAPDKSGLPSDRFSAERTGGSVSTLTIQRTQQEDSAVYLCASSLGGQPGELFFGEGSRLTVL.

The V call is TRBV27, the J call TRBJ1-1; D not certain. Germline V gene sequence: CDR1 MNHEY, CDR2 SMNVEV (reference sequence). Trimming left V 6 bases short and J 6 bases short, with 14 bases between. This CDR3 is 13 amino acids long. CDR3 nucleotides: TGTGCCAGCAGCCCCCGCCTTCGCGCTGAAGCTTTCTTT. It specifies CASSPRLRAEAFF.